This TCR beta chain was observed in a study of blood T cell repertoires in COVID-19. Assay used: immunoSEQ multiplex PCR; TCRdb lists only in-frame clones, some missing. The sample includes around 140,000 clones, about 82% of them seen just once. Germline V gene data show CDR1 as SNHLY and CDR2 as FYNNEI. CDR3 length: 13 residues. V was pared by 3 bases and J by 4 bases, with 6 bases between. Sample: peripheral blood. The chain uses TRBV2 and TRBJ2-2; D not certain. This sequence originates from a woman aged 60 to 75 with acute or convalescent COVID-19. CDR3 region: CASSDRSTGELFF. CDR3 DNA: TGTGCCAGCAGTGACCGCAGCACCGGGGAGCTGTTTTTT.